This T cell receptor beta chain comes out of a study of T cell responses to AZD1222 COVID-19 vaccine. The length of the CDR3 is 15 residues. Trimming stripped 0 bases from V and 2 bases from J, with 10 bases between. Germline CDR1 reads LGHNA; CDR2 reads YSLEER. The table came from immunoSEQ multiplex PCR; TCRdb's copy has only in-frame clones and leaves some out. Found here are 100,000 to 150,000 clones, more than 75% of them singletons; the top ten hold 20% to 25%. The rearrangement uses TRBV4-3 and TRBJ1-1; no reliable D call. This sequence originates from an adult in good health. The input for sequencing was peripheral blood, taken on day 0 of AZD1222 vaccination. In DNA, the CDR3 is TGCGCCAGCAGCCAAGATCGCATGGGTAACACTGAAGCTTTCTTT. It specifies CASSQDRMGNTEAFF.